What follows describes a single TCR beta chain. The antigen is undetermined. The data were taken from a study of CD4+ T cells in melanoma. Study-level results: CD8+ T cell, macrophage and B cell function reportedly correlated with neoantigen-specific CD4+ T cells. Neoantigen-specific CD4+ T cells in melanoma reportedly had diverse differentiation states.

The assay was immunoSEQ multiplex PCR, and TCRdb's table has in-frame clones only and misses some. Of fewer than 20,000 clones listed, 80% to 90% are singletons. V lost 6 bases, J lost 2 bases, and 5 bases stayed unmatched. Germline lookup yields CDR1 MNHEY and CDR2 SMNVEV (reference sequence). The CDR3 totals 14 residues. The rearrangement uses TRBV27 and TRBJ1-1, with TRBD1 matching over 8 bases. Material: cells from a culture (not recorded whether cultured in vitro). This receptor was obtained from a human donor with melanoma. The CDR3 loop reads CASRRQGPNTEAFF. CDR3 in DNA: TGTGCCAGCAGGCGACAGGGGCCAAACACTGAAGCTTTCTTT.